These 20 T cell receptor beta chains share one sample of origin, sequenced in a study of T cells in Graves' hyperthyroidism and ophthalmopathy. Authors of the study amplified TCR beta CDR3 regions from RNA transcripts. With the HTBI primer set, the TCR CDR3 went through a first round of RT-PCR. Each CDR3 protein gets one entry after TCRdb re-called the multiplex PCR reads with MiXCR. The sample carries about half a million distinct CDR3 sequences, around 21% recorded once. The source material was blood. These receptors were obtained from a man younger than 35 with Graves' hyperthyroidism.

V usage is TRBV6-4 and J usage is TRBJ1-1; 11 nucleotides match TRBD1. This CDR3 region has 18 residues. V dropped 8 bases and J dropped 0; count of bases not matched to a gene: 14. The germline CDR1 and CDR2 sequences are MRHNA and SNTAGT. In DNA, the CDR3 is TGTGCCAGCCCTAATCCGGGACAGGGGGTTCGCATGAACACTGAAGCTTTCTTT. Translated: CASPNPGQGVRMNTEAFF.

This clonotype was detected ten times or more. CDR3: CASTPISLAGAYEQYF. CDR3 coding DNA: TGTGCCAGCACCCCAATTAGTCTAGCGGGGGCCTACGAGCAGTACTTC. The chain employs TRBV28 and TRBJ2-7; 10 bases are a match to TRBD2. Germline lookup yields CDR1 MDHEN and CDR2 SYDVKM. The CDR3 is 16 amino acids. Trimming took 7 bases from V and 2 from J; bases not matched to a gene: 11.

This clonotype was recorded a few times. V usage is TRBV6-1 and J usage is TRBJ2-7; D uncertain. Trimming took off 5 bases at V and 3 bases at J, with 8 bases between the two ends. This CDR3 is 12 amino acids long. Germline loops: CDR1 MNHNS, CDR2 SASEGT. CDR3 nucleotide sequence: TGTGCCAGCAGTCCTTTCATCTACGAGCAGTACTTC. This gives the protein CASSPFIYEQYF.

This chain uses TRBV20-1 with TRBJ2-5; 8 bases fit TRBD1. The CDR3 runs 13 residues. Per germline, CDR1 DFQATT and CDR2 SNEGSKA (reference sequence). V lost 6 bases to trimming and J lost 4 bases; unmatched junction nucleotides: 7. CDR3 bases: TGCAGTGCGCGGGGACAGGTGGTAGAGACCCAGTACTTC. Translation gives CSARGQVVETQYF.

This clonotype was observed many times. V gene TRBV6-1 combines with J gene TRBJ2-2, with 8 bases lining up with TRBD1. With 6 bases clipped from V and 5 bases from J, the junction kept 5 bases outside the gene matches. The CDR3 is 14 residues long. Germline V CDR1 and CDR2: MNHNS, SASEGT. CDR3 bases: TGTGCCAGCAGCGGGACAGGTTGGACCGGGGAGCTGTTTTTT. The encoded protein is CASSGTGWTGELFF.

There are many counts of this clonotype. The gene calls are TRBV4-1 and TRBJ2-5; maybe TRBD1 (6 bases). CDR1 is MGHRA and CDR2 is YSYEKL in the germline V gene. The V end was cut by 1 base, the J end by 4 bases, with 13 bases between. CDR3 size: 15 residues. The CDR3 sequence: CASSQAPARGETQYF. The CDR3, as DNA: TGCGCCAGCAGCCAAGCGCCCGCCAGGGGAGAGACCCAGTACTTC.

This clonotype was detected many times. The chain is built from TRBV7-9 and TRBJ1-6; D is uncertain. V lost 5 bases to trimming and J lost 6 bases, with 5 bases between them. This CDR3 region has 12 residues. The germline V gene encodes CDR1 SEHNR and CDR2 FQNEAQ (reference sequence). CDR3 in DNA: TGTGCCAGCAGCGCTCCTAATTCACCCCTCCACTTT. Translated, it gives CASSAPNSPLHF.

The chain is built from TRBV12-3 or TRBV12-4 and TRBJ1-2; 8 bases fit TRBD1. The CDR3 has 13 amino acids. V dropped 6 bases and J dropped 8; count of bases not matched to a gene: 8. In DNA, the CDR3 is TGTGCCAGCAGCCCGGACAGGGCTAGGGGCTACACCTTC. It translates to CASSPDRARGYTF.

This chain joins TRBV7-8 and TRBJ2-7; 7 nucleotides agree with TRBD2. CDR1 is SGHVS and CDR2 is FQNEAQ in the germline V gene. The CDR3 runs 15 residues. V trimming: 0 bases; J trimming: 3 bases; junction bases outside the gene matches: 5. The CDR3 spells CASSLAGGPIYEQYF. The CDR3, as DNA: TGTGCCAGCAGCTTAGCGGGAGGGCCTATCTACGAGCAGTACTTC.

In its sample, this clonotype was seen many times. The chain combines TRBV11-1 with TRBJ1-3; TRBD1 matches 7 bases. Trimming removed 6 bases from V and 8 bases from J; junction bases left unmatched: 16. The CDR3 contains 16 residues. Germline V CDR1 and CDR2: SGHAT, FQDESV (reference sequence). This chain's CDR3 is CASSRRQGRSADTIYF. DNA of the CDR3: TGTGCCAGCAGTCGCAGACAGGGAAGAAGTGCGGACACCATATATTTT.

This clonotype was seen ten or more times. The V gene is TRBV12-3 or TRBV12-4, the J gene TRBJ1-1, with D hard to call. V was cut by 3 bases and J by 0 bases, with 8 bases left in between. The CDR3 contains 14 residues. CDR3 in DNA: TGTGCCAGCAGTTTCGGCACCATGAACACTGAAGCTTTCTTT. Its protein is CASSFGTMNTEAFF.

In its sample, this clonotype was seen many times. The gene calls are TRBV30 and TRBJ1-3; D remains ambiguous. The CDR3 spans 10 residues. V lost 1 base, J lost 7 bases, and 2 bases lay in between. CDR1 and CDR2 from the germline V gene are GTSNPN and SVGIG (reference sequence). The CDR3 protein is CAWSGNTIYF. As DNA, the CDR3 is TGTGCCTGGAGTGGCAACACCATATATTTT. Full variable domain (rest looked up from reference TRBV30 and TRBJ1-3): SQTIHQWPATLVQPVGSPLSLECTVEGTSNPNLYWYRQAAGRGLQLLFYSVGIGQISSEVPQNLSASRPQDRQFILSSKKLLLSDSGFYLCAWSGNTIYFGEGSWLTVV.

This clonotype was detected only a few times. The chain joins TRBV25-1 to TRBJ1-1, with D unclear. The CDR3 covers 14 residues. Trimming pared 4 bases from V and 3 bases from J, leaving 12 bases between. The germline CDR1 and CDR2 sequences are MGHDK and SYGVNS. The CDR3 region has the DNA TGTGCCAGCAGTGCTCTTAAAGGGCACACTGAAGCTTTCTTT. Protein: CASSALKGHTEAFF.

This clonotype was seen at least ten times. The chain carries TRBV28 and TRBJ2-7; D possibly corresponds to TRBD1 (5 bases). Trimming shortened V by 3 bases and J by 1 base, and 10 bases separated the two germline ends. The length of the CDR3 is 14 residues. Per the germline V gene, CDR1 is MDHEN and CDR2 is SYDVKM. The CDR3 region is CASSLYSGSYEQYF. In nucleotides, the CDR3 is TGTGCCAGCAGTTTGTATTCAGGGTCCTACGAGCAGTACTTC.

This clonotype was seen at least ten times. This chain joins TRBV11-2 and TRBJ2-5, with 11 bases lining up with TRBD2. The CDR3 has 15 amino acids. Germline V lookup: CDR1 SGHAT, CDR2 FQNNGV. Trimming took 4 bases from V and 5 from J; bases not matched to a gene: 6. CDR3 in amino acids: CASSSRLAGWETQYF. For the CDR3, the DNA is TGTGCCAGCAGCTCCCGACTAGCGGGGTGGGAGACCCAGTACTTC.

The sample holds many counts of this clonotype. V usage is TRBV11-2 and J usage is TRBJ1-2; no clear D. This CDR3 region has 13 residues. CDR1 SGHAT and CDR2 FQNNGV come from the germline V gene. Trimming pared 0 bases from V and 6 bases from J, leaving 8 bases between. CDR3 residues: CASSLEVKDGYTF. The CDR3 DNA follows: TGTGCCAGCAGCTTAGAAGTTAAGGATGGCTACACCTTC.

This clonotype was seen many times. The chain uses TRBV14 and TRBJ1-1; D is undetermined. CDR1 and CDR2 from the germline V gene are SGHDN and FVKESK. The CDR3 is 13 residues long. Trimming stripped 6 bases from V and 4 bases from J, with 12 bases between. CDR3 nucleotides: TGTGCCAGCAGTCCTATCGGGTTCACTGAAGCTTTCTTT. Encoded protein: CASSPIGFTEAFF.

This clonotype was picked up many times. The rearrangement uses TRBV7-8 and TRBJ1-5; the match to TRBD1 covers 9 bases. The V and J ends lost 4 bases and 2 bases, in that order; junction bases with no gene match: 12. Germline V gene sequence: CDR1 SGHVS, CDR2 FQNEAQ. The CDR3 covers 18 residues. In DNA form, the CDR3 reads TGTGCCAGCAGCTCCCCGGGACAGGGAAGGGTGGGCAATCAGCCCCAGCATTTT. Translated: CASSSPGQGRVGNQPQHF.

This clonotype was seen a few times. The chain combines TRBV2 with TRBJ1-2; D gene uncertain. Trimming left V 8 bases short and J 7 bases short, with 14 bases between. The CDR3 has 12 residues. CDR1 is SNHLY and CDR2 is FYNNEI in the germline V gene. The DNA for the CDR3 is TGTGCCAGCTCCGGAATGCCAGGTGGCTACACCTTC. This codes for CASSGMPGGYTF. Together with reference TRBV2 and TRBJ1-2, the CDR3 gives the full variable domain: EPEVTQTPSHQVTQMGQEVILRCVPISNHLYFYWYRQILGQKVEFLVSFYNNEISEKSEIFDDQFSVERPDGSNFTLKIRSTKLEDSAMYFCASSGMPGGYTFGSGTRLTVV.

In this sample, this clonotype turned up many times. The CDR3 here is CASSPRTEPYGYTF. CDR3 DNA sequence: TGTGCCAGCAGCCCCCGGACAGAGCCCTATGGCTACACCTTC. The chain joins TRBV13 to TRBJ1-2; possible D gene TRBD1, 6 bases. Germline CDR1 and CDR2: PRHDT and FYEKMQ (reference sequence). Trimming shortened V by 5 bases and J by 4 bases, and 14 bases separated the two germline ends. This CDR3 has 14 residues.